Following are 2 T cell receptor beta chains from one sample sequenced in a study of control samples from healthy donors and cancer patients. This table comes from immunoSEQ multiplex PCR, and its TCRdb copy is limited to in-frame clones, with some not included. The sample contains some 130,000 clones, roughly 90% of which appear only once. Sample: blood. These receptor sequences come from a man aged 35 to 55 in good health.

The rearrangement joins TRBV4-1 to TRBJ1-1, with D hard to call. The germline V gene has CDR1 MGHRA and CDR2 YSYEKL. V lost 0 bases and J lost 11, with 7 bases in between. The CDR3 has 11 amino acids. The DNA of the CDR3 is TGCGCCAGCAGCCAAGAACGGAAGGCTTTCTTT. Protein sequence: CASSQERKAFF.

This chain connects TRBV6-2 or TRBV6-3 to TRBJ2-5; 9 bases match TRBD2. The J segment lost 5 bases and the V segment lost 2 bases, leaving 6 bases of the junction unmatched. This CDR3 region has 15 residues. Germline CDR1 MNHEY, CDR2 SVGEGT. CDR3 amino acids: CASSYGRGGRETQYF. In DNA form, the CDR3 reads TGTGCCAGCAGTTACGGGCGGGGGGGCCGTGAGACCCAGTACTTC.